The next 8 T cell receptor beta chains were all read from a single sample in a study of shared clonotypes between healthy human individuals. Repertoires were generated with immunoSEQ multiplex PCR, while TCRdb's copy carries only in-frame clones and drops some. The sample contains over a million clones, nearly 99% of which appear only once. Sequenced input: naive CD4+ T cells sorted from blood. The subset was: CD45RA+ positively selected. These receptors all come from a man aged 30 to 45 in good health.

This rearrangement joins TRBV6-5 to TRBJ1-1; D is possibly TRBD1 (6 bases). V gave up 2 bases and J gave up 2 bases, with 15 bases separating them. Germline assignment: CDR1 MNHEY and CDR2 SVGAGI. The CDR3 runs 16 residues. CDR3 sequence: CASSYALGGGNTEAFF. The DNA for the CDR3 is TGTGCCAGCAGTTACGCCCTGGGAGGGGGTAACACTGAAGCTTTCTTT.

The rearrangement links TRBV30 to TRBJ2-1; 12 bases are a match to TRBD2. CDR1 GTSNPN and CDR2 SVGIG come from the germline V gene (reference sequence). There are 16 residues in the CDR3. V dropped 4 bases and J dropped 5; count of bases not matched to a gene: 9. CDR3 sequence: CAWNQWTSGIHNEQFF. CDR3 DNA sequence: TGTGCCTGGAACCAATGGACTAGCGGGATCCACAATGAGCAGTTCTTC. The complete variable domain, with remaining parts taken from reference TRBV30 and TRBJ2-1, reads SQTIHQWPATLVQPVGSPLSLECTVEGTSNPNLYWYRQAAGRGLQLLFYSVGIGQISSEVPQNLSASRPQDRQFILSSKKLLLSDSGFYLCAWNQWTSGIHNEQFFGPGTRLTVL.

V is TRBV7-2 and J is TRBJ2-1; unclear D gene. Germline V lookup: CDR1 SGHTA, CDR2 FQGNSA. V was pared by 4 bases and J by 7 bases, with 14 bases between. The CDR3 runs 14 residues. In DNA, the CDR3 is TGTGCCAGCAGCTCCCCACGACCGGTGAATGAGCAGTTCTTC. Translation gives CASSSPRPVNEQFF.

The rearrangement links TRBV7-2 to TRBJ2-7; D possibly corresponds to TRBD1 (5 bases). CDR3 length equals 11 residues. V was pared by 5 bases and J by 7 bases, with 9 bases between. CDR1 SGHTA and CDR2 FQGNSA come from the germline V gene. CDR3 region: CASSARTEQYF. The CDR3 DNA reads TGTGCCAGCAGCGCCCGGACAGAGCAGTACTTC.

The chain joins TRBV5-1 to TRBJ1-1; no clear D. Germline V lookup: CDR1 SGHRS, CDR2 YFSETQ. CDR3 size: 13 residues. Deletions cut 4 bases from V and 6 bases from J, with 13 bases between. The CDR3 protein is CASSTMTSAEAFF. The CDR3 DNA sequence: TGCGCCAGCAGCACCATGACGAGCGCTGAAGCTTTCTTT.

The chain joins TRBV10-3 to TRBJ2-5, with 7 bases that match TRBD2. The CDR3 extends over 15 amino acids. The J segment lost 9 bases and the V segment lost 6 bases, leaving 16 bases of the junction unmatched. Germline V lookup: CDR1 ENHRY, CDR2 SYGVKD. CDR3 nucleotides: TGTGCCATCAGGACCCAAACCGCCAAGGGAGGGGCCCAGTACTTC. Translating it yields CAIRTQTAKGGAQYF.

The chain carries TRBV6-6 and TRBJ2-2, with TRBD2 as a possible D gene (5 bases). Germline values: CDR1 MNHNY, CDR2 SVGAGI (reference sequence). Trimming left V 6 bases short and J 5 bases short, with 16 bases between. This CDR3 has 15 residues. Here the CDR3 reads CASRQLDEVTGELFF. CDR3 coding DNA: TGTGCCAGCAGGCAACTAGACGAGGTTACCGGGGAGCTGTTTTTT.

About this clone itself: Other DNA sequences of this sample code for an identical CDR3. CDR3 coding DNA: TGTGCCAGCAGCCCCCCCAGCTACGAGCAGTACTTC. Translating gives CASSPPSYEQYF. The J gene is TRBJ2-7, the V gene TRBV7-2, with D unresolved. This CDR3 has 12 residues. With 5 bases removed from V and 3 bases from J, the gap between germline ends came to 8 bases. Germline-derived CDR1 and CDR2 are SGHTA and FQGNSA. The variable domain in full, completed from reference TRBV7-2 and TRBJ2-7, reads GAGVSQSPSNKVTEKGKDVELRCDPISGHTALYWYRQSLGQGLEFLIYFQGNSAPDKSGLPSDRFSAERTGGSVSTLTIQRTQQEDSAVYLCASSPPSYEQYFGPGTRLTVT.